These T cell receptor beta chains were read from a single sample in a study of T cells after yellow fever vaccination. Via MiXCR, TCRdb re-called the 5' RACE reads, giving one row per CDR3 protein. The data hold a few hundred thousand distinct CDR3 sequences, with more than 3% observed a single time. The input for sequencing was PBMCs, taken on the day of the yellow fever booster vaccination. The receptors were gathered from a man between 18 and 35 years old who received the YFV17D yellow fever vaccine. Both conserved end residues are part of each CDR3. A D gene is named only where the DNA matches it firmly. For some rows the clone size is stated as once, few or many, or as a class when expanded; others skip it.

d_call	clone_size	v_call	j_call	cdr3_aa	cdr3_nt
TRBD1	-	TRBV4-2	TRBJ2-1	CASSQAGTGRLREQFF	TGTGCCAGCAGCCAAGCCGGGACAGGGAGACTACGAGAGCAGTTCTTC
-	few	TRBV20-1	TRBJ2-6	CSARGRSGANVLTF	TGCAGTGCTAGGGGACGCTCTGGGGCCAACGTCCTGACTTTC
TRBD2	-	TRBV2	TRBJ2-2	CASRREAGRTGGLFF	TGTGCCAGCAGAAGAGAAGCGGGGCGCACCGGGGGGCTGTTTTTT
-	few	TRBV6-5	TRBJ2-7	CASSDPRGPPYEQYF	TGTGCCAGCAGTGACCCCCGGGGGCCTCCCTACGAGCAGTACTTC
-	few	TRBV5-6	TRBJ2-7	CASSLRPVTSGYEQYF	TGTGCCAGCAGCTTGAGGCCCGTGACTAGTGGCTACGAGCAGTACTTC
TRBD1	-	TRBV4-1	TRBJ1-5	CASSQVLFRGPQPQHF	TGCGCCAGCAGCCAAGTTCTCTTCAGGGGGCCACAGCCCCAGCATTTT
-	many	TRBV20-1	TRBJ2-3	CSARDYSGVYTQYF	TGCAGTGCTAGAGATTACTCGGGGGTTTATACGCAGTATTTT
TRBD1	many	TRBV7-2	TRBJ1-2	CASSPAGQAYGYTF	TGTGCCAGCAGCCCGGCGGGACAGGCCTATGGCTACACCTTC
TRBD2	-	TRBV24-1	TRBJ2-5	CATSDTSGAQETQYF	TGTGCCACCAGTGATACTAGCGGGGCACAAGAGACCCAGTACTTC
-	many	TRBV7-3	TRBJ2-1	CASSLNRLNNEQFF	TGTGCCAGCAGCTTAAACCGGCTTAACAATGAGCAGTTCTTC
-	many	TRBV6-5	TRBJ2-2	CASGSGNTGELFF	TGTGCCAGCGGTAGCGGGAACACCGGGGAGCTGTTTTTT
TRBD1	few	TRBV5-6	TRBJ1-4	CASSWDRGEKLFF	TGTGCCAGCAGCTGGGACAGGGGGGAAAAACTGTTTTTT
TRBD1	-	TRBV4-3	TRBJ1-2	CASSQETGDGNYGYTF	TGCGCCAGCAGCCAAGAAACAGGGGACGGTAACTATGGCTACACCTTC